A selection of T cell receptor beta chains follows, all from one sample in a study of cytomegalovirus exposure and HLA in healthy donors. Sequenced by immunoSEQ multiplex PCR; TCRdb stores in-frame clones only, minus some. The sample holds 160,000 or so clones; 60% to 80% are singletons and the top ten take about 9.9%. The specimen sequenced was PBMCs. The receptor source for this set is a man between 18 and 29 years old in good health and CMV-seropositive. CDR3s include the opening cysteine and the closing phenylalanine or tryptophan. The D gene is left open where the match is weak. The size of a clone is reported for some rows only, either as once, few or many, or as a class for expanded clones.

d_call: TRBD2; v_call: TRBV27; j_call: TRBJ2-7; clone_size: NA; cdr3_aa: CASSWGGRTYEQYF; cdr3_nt: TGTGCCAGCAGTTGGGGGGGGAGGACCTACGAGCAGTACTTC
d_call: TRBD2; v_call: TRBV5-1; j_call: TRBJ2-5; clone_size: NA; cdr3_aa: CASSLGSGGLGVVETQYF; cdr3_nt: TGCGCCAGCAGCTTGGGAAGCGGGGGACTAGGGGTGGTGGAGACCCAGTACTTC
d_call: NA; v_call: TRBV2; j_call: TRBJ1-1; clone_size: NA; cdr3_aa: CATIGGGWNTEAFF; cdr3_nt: TGTGCCACCATAGGAGGAGGCTGGAACACTGAAGCTTTCTTT
d_call: NA; v_call: TRBV19; j_call: TRBJ2-1; clone_size: NA; cdr3_aa: CASSPARVSSSYNEQFF; cdr3_nt: TGTGCCAGTAGTCCCGCTCGGGTCAGCAGCTCCTACAATGAGCAGTTCTTC
d_call: NA; v_call: TRBV7-3; j_call: TRBJ2-1; clone_size: once; cdr3_aa: CASSLGGGYEQFF; cdr3_nt: TGTGCCAGCAGCTTAGGGGGGGGCTATGAGCAGTTCTTC
d_call: TRBD1; v_call: TRBV15; j_call: TRBJ1-2; clone_size: once; cdr3_aa: CATSSPGQGTDGYTF; cdr3_nt: TGTGCCACCAGCAGCCCGGGACAGGGTACCGATGGCTACACCTTC
d_call: TRBD2; v_call: TRBV9; j_call: TRBJ2-1; clone_size: NA; cdr3_aa: CASSVEASGGAFEQFF; cdr3_nt: TGTGCCAGCAGCGTAGAGGCTAGCGGGGGGGCATTTGAGCAGTTCTTC
d_call: NA; v_call: TRBV27; j_call: TRBJ2-7; clone_size: NA; cdr3_aa: CASSSDSGPYEQYF; cdr3_nt: TGTGCCAGCAGTTCCGACAGTGGCCCCTACGAGCAGTACTTC
d_call: TRBD1; v_call: TRBV5-1; j_call: TRBJ1-2; clone_size: NA; cdr3_aa: CASSLGQGPVGYTF; cdr3_nt: TGCGCCAGCAGCTTGGGACAGGGGCCAGTTGGCTACACCTTC
d_call: TRBD2; v_call: TRBV11-2; j_call: TRBJ2-3; clone_size: NA; cdr3_aa: CASSLRRGGQDTQYF; cdr3_nt: TGTGCCAGCAGCTTAAGGCGGGGGGGCCAAGATACGCAGTATTTT
d_call: TRBD1; v_call: TRBV2; j_call: TRBJ1-2; clone_size: NA; cdr3_aa: CASSEKRTGYGYTF; cdr3_nt: TGTGCCAGCAGCGAAAAGCGGACAGGGTATGGCTACACCTTC
d_call: NA; v_call: TRBV4-2; j_call: TRBJ1-3; clone_size: once; cdr3_aa: CASSQEMTRNSGNTIYF; cdr3_nt: TGTGCCAGCAGCCAAGAGATGACACGGAACTCTGGAAACACCATATATTTT
d_call: NA; v_call: TRBV21-1; j_call: TRBJ2-1; clone_size: NA; cdr3_aa: CASSKVGLAGAKYNEQFF; cdr3_nt: TGTGCCAGCAGCAAAGTGGGCCTAGCGGGGGCGAAGTACAATGAGCAGTTCTTC
d_call: NA; v_call: TRBV6-5; j_call: TRBJ1-5; clone_size: NA; cdr3_aa: CASSYSYQGRVMPQHF; cdr3_nt: TGTGCCAGCAGTTACTCGTATCAGGGCCGGGTAATGCCCCAGCATTTT
d_call: NA; v_call: TRBV2; j_call: TRBJ1-5; clone_size: NA; cdr3_aa: CASSPGGLSNQPQHF; cdr3_nt: TGTGCCAGCAGTCCGGGGGGACTCAGCAATCAGCCCCAGCATTTT
d_call: TRBD1; v_call: TRBV19; j_call: TRBJ2-5; clone_size: NA; cdr3_aa: CASSVGQVMKETQYF; cdr3_nt: TGTGCCAGTAGCGTGGGACAGGTCATGAAAGAGACCCAGTACTTC
d_call: TRBD1; v_call: TRBV27; j_call: TRBJ1-2; clone_size: NA; cdr3_aa: CASSLLGTGYGYTF; cdr3_nt: TGTGCCAGCAGCCTATTGGGGACAGGCTATGGCTACACCTTC
d_call: NA; v_call: TRBV5-1; j_call: TRBJ2-7; clone_size: once; cdr3_aa: CASSIGGRGGYEQYF; cdr3_nt: TGCGCCAGCAGCATCGGTGGCAGGGGAGGGTACGAGCAGTACTTC
d_call: TRBD1; v_call: TRBV5-5; j_call: TRBJ2-5; clone_size: NA; cdr3_aa: CASSSEDRFKETQYF; cdr3_nt: TGTGCCAGCAGCTCCGAGGACAGGTTTAAAGAGACCCAGTACTTC
d_call: TRBD1; v_call: TRBV27; j_call: TRBJ2-7; clone_size: NA; cdr3_aa: CASSLTGGPYVEQYF; cdr3_nt: TGTGCCAGCAGTCTCACAGGGGGGCCCTACGTGGAGCAGTACTTC
d_call: TRBD1; v_call: TRBV7-9; j_call: TRBJ1-2; clone_size: once; cdr3_aa: CASSLGQGAWYGYTF; cdr3_nt: TGTGCCAGCAGCTTAGGACAGGGGGCTTGGTATGGCTACACCTTC
d_call: NA; v_call: TRBV4-2; j_call: TRBJ2-7; clone_size: NA; cdr3_aa: CASSQDLGQTSGEQYF; cdr3_nt: TGTGCCAGCAGCCAAGATCTCGGCCAGACTTCGGGCGAGCAGTACTTC
d_call: NA; v_call: TRBV19; j_call: TRBJ1-5; clone_size: NA; cdr3_aa: CASSIATRGNQPQHF; cdr3_nt: TGTGCCAGTAGTATAGCGACTAGAGGCAATCAGCCCCAGCATTTT
d_call: NA; v_call: TRBV13; j_call: TRBJ2-1; clone_size: once; cdr3_aa: CASSSGGGGYNEQFF; cdr3_nt: TGTGCCAGCAGCTCAGGGGGCGGGGGATACAATGAGCAGTTCTTC
d_call: NA; v_call: TRBV2; j_call: TRBJ2-2; clone_size: NA; cdr3_aa: CASREGAISAFTGELFF; cdr3_nt: TGTGCCAGCAGAGAAGGGGCAATTTCAGCTTTCACCGGGGAGCTGTTTTTT
d_call: NA; v_call: TRBV18; j_call: TRBJ1-6; clone_size: few; cdr3_aa: CASSPRGDSPLHF; cdr3_nt: TGTGCCAGCTCACCAAGGGGTGATTCACCCCTCCACTTT
d_call: TRBD2; v_call: TRBV9; j_call: TRBJ2-5; clone_size: NA; cdr3_aa: CASSSGGEETQYF; cdr3_nt: TGTGCCAGCAGTAGCGGGGGAGAAGAGACCCAGTACTTC
d_call: TRBD1; v_call: TRBV6-1; j_call: TRBJ2-7; clone_size: NA; cdr3_aa: CATGQGGPYEQYF; cdr3_nt: TGTGCCACCGGACAGGGTGGGCCCTACGAGCAGTACTTC
d_call: NA; v_call: TRBV2; j_call: TRBJ2-5; clone_size: NA; cdr3_aa: CASSLKRETQYF; cdr3_nt: TGTGCCAGCAGCCTAAAGCGGGAGACCCAGTACTTC
d_call: TRBD1; v_call: TRBV5-5; j_call: TRBJ1-5; clone_size: NA; cdr3_aa: CASSYHGQGGQPQHF; cdr3_nt: TGTGCCAGCAGCTACCACGGACAGGGGGGCCAGCCCCAGCATTTT
d_call: TRBD1; v_call: TRBV5-1; j_call: TRBJ1-1; clone_size: NA; cdr3_aa: CASRSNTGGLTEAFF; cdr3_nt: TGCGCCAGCAGATCAAATACAGGGGGGCTCACTGAAGCTTTCTTT
d_call: TRBD1; v_call: TRBV5-1; j_call: TRBJ1-5; clone_size: NA; cdr3_aa: CASSLAGDSPGQPQHF; cdr3_nt: TGCGCCAGCAGCTTGGCCGGGGACAGTCCGGGCCAGCCCCAGCATTTT
d_call: TRBD2; v_call: TRBV6-1; j_call: TRBJ2-2; clone_size: NA; cdr3_aa: CASKPGLRTSGELFF; cdr3_nt: TGTGCCAGCAAGCCGGGACTAAGGACGTCCGGGGAGCTGTTTTTT
d_call: TRBD1; v_call: TRBV6-5; j_call: TRBJ2-2; clone_size: few; cdr3_aa: CASSSLRQGPGELFF; cdr3_nt: TGTGCCAGCAGTTCCCTACGACAGGGACCCGGGGAGCTGTTTTTT
d_call: TRBD1; v_call: TRBV6-5; j_call: TRBJ1-5; clone_size: NA; cdr3_aa: CASRGDRGLDQPQHF; cdr3_nt: TGTGCCAGCAGAGGGGACAGGGGGCTCGATCAGCCCCAGCATTTT
d_call: TRBD2; v_call: TRBV14; j_call: TRBJ2-1; clone_size: NA; cdr3_aa: CASSQDSPASGRGGRNEQFF; cdr3_nt: TGTGCCAGCAGCCAAGATAGTCCGGCTAGCGGGAGAGGTGGTCGGAATGAGCAGTTCTTC
d_call: NA; v_call: TRBV7-9; j_call: TRBJ2-5; clone_size: NA; cdr3_aa: CASSPRDGQETQYF; cdr3_nt: TGTGCCAGCAGCCCTAGAGACGGCCAAGAGACCCAGTACTTC
d_call: TRBD1; v_call: TRBV5-4; j_call: TRBJ1-2; clone_size: NA; cdr3_aa: CASSLGDREGYGYTF; cdr3_nt: TGTGCCAGCAGCTTGGGGGACAGGGAAGGATATGGCTACACCTTC
d_call: NA; v_call: TRBV5-6; j_call: TRBJ1-1; clone_size: NA; cdr3_aa: CASSSTRGETEAFF; cdr3_nt: TGTGCCAGCAGTTCGACACGGGGAGAGACTGAAGCTTTCTTT
d_call: TRBD2; v_call: TRBV9; j_call: TRBJ2-3; clone_size: NA; cdr3_aa: CASSVVGLATDTQYF; cdr3_nt: TGTGCCAGCAGCGTAGTGGGACTAGCCACAGATACGCAGTATTTT
d_call: NA; v_call: TRBV5-4; j_call: TRBJ2-6; clone_size: NA; cdr3_aa: CASSVEPGTGANVLTF; cdr3_nt: TGTGCCAGCAGCGTAGAACCCGGGACTGGGGCCAACGTCCTGACTTTC